Following are 5 T cell receptor beta chains from one sample sequenced in a study of blood T cell repertoires in COVID-19. Here immunoSEQ multiplex PCR was the method, and the copy in TCRdb shows in-frame clones only, minus some. The table records about 180,000 clones, around nine tenths of them present only once. The specimen was peripheral blood. Every receptor here comes from a woman aged 70 to 79 with COVID-19, enrolled during active disease.

V and J are TRBV2 and TRBJ2-7, with 7 bases matching TRBD1. CDR3 size: 13 residues. With V trimmed by 4 bases and J by 2 bases, 2 bases remained unmatched. The germline gives CDR1 SNHLY, CDR2 FYNNEI. This chain's CDR3 is CASSGTGAYEQYF. CDR3 in DNA: TGTGCCAGCAGTGGGACAGGAGCCTACGAGCAGTACTTC.

The rearrangement uses TRBV7-6 and TRBJ2-5, with 8 bases fitting TRBD1. V shed 5 bases and J 1 base; nucleotides not matched to a gene: 3. CDR3 size: 14 residues. The V gene's germline CDR1 is SGHVS and CDR2 FNYEAQ. The CDR3 reads CASSPGQGQETQYF. In DNA form, the CDR3 reads TGTGCCAGCAGCCCTGGACAGGGCCAAGAGACCCAGTACTTC.

J is TRBJ2-7 and V is TRBV15; 9 nucleotides agree with TRBD2. The CDR3 is 15 amino acids. CDR1 is LNHNV, CDR2 YYDKDF, per germline (reference sequence). V trimming: 1 base; J trimming: 4 bases; junction bases outside the gene matches: 5. The CDR3 DNA is TGTGCCACCAGCAGAGGGACTAGCGCCGAGTACGAGCAGTACTTC. Amino acids: CATSRGTSAEYEQYF.

This clone was seen just once. J is TRBJ2-1 and V is TRBV5-4, with TRBD1 matching over 10 bases. The CDR3 has 14 amino acids. The germline CDR1 and CDR2 sequences are SGHNT and YYREEE (reference sequence). The junction had 4 bases not matched to a gene; V was cut back by 5 bases and J by 5 bases. The CDR3 nucleotides read TGTGCCAGCAGTCGACAGGGGGCCGACAATGAGCAGTTCTTC. Protein: CASSRQGADNEQFF.

The chain recombines TRBV10-3 with TRBJ2-4, with 9 bases lining up with TRBD2. The V gene end was trimmed by 3 bases and the J gene end by 7 bases; junction bases not matched to a gene: 16. This CDR3 has 18 residues. Germline V gives CDR1 ENHRY, CDR2 SYGVKD. As DNA, the CDR3 is TGTGCCATCAGTGACCGACTAGCGGCGAATTATGTTAGGAACATTCAGTACTTC. Residues: CAISDRLAANYVRNIQYF.